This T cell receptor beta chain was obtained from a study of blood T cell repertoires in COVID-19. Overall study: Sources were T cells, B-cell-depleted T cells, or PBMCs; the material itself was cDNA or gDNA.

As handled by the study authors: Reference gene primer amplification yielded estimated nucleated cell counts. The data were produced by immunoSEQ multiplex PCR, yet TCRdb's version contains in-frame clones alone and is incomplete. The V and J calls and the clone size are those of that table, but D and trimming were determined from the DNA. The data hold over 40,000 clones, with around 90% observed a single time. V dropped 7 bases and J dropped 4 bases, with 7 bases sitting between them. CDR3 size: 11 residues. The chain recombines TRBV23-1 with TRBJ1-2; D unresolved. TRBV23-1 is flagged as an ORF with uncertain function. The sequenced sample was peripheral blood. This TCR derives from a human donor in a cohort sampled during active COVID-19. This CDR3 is CASTVSYGYTF. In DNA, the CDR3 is TGCGCCAGCACCGTTTCCTATGGCTACACCTTC.